This TCR beta chain was sequenced during a study of T cell responses to AZD1222 COVID-19 vaccine. Study-wide findings and caveats: After the peak T cell response, and only then, were repertoires sampled.

Germline CDR1 and CDR2: MGHRA and YSYEKL. Trimming took 4 bases from V and 9 from J; bases not matched to a gene: 8. CDR3 length equals 13 residues. A note on this clone: Its antigen is currently unknown.

TCRdb keeps only in-frame clones here, not all; method: immunoSEQ multiplex PCR. Of about 42,000 clones in the sample, approximately 83% were seen once. The origin of this receptor is an adult who received the AZD1222 COVID-19 vaccine. V and J are TRBV4-1 and TRBJ1-1; 7 bases fit TRBD1. The sample was peripheral blood, taken 28 days after the second AZD1222 dose. CDR3 nucleotide sequence: TGCGCCAGCAGCCTAGCCGAGACAGGGAAAGCTTTCTTT. Encoded protein: CASSLAETGKAFF.